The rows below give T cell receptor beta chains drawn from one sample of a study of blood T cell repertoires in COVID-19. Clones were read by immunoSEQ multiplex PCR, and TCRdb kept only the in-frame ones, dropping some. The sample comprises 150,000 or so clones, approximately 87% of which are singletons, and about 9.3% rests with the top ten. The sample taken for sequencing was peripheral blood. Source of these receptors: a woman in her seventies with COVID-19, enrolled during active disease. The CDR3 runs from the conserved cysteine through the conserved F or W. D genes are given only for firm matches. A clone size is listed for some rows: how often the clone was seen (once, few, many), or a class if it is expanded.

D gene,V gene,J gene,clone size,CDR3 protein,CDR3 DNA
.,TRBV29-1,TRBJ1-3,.,CSGSQGSGNTIYF,TGCAGCGGATCGCAGGGCTCTGGAAACACCATATATTTT
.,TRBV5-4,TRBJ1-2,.,CASSIGQRGTIHGYTF,TGTGCCAGCAGCATCGGACAAAGGGGCACAATCCATGGCTACACCTTC
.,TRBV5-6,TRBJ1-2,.,CASSLSGLNYGYTF,TGTGCCAGCAGCTTGTCAGGGTTGAACTATGGCTACACCTTC
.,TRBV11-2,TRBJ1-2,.,CASSLLGGGLGYTF,TGTGCCAGCAGCTTATTGGGCGGGGGGCTTGGCTACACCTTC
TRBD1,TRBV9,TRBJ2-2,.,CASSATGTANTGELFF,TGTGCCAGCAGCGCAACCGGGACAGCGAACACCGGGGAGCTGTTTTTT
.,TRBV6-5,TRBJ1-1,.,CASSPPGQPEAFF,TGTGCCAGCAGTCCCCCAGGGCAACCGGAAGCTTTCTTT
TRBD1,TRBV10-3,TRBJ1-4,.,CAISESNRGVGEKLFF,TGTGCCATCAGTGAGTCGAACAGGGGAGTAGGGGAAAAACTGTTTTTT
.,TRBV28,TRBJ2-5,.,CASREAGQLETQYF,TGTGCCAGCAGGGAGGCTGGACAGTTGGAGACCCAGTACTTC
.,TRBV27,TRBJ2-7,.,CASSYLQGVAYEQYF,TGTGCCAGCAGCTACCTACAGGGAGTTGCCTACGAGCAGTACTTC
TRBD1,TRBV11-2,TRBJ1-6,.,CASSHRTRDRGDSPLHF,TGTGCCAGCAGCCACCGAACCCGGGACAGGGGCGATTCACCCCTCCACTTT
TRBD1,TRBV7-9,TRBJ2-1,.,CASSPSGTGGIGEQFF,TGTGCCAGCAGCCCATCCGGGACAGGGGGCATAGGTGAGCAGTTCTTC
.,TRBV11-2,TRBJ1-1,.,CASSLGENTEAFF,TGTGCCAGCAGCTTAGGCGAGAACACTGAAGCTTTCTTT
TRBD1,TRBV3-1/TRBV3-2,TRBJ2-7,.,CASSRDRVSYEQYF,TGTGCCAGCAGCCGGGACAGGGTCTCCTACGAGCAGTACTTC
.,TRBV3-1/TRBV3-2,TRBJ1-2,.,CASSPTRYYGYTF,TGTGCCAGCAGCCCCACGAGGTACTATGGCTACACCTTC
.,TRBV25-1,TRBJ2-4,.,CASSGQVKNIQYF,TGTGCCAGCAGTGGCCAGGTCAAAAACATTCAGTACTTC
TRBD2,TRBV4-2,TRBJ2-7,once,CASSKKVAQREAYEQYF,TGTGCCAGCAGCAAAAAGGTCGCCCAGCGGGAGGCCTACGAGCAGTACTTC
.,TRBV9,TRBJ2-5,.,CASSPHQGETQYF,TGTGCCAGCAGCCCCCACCAGGGAGAGACCCAGTACTTC
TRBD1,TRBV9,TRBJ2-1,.,CASSVGDSYNEQFF,TGTGCCAGCAGCGTGGGGGACAGCTACAATGAGCAGTTCTTC
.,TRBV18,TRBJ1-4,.,CASSPVETTNEKLFF,TGTGCCAGCTCACCTGTGGAGACAACTAATGAAAAACTGTTTTTT
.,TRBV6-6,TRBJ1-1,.,CASSFLSLGEGEAFF,TGTGCCAGCAGTTTCCTCTCTCTCGGGGAGGGTGAAGCTTTCTTT
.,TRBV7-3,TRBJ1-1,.,CASSPGGSTEAFF,TGTGCCAGCAGCCCTGGAGGGAGTACTGAAGCTTTCTTT
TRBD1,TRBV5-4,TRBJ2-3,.,CASSSKAGRGRPDTQYF,TGTGCCAGCAGCTCCAAGGCTGGCAGGGGGCGACCAGATACGCAGTATTTT